Listed below are T cell receptor beta chains from one sample, sequenced in a study of blood T cell repertoires in COVID-19. Some clones are missing from TCRdb's copy, which holds only in-frame ones; the method was immunoSEQ multiplex PCR. Of around 150,000 clones in the sample, around 84% were seen once. Sample: peripheral blood. The source of these receptors is a woman in her 50s with acute or convalescent COVID-19. The CDR3 runs from the conserved cysteine through the conserved F or W. A D gene is named only where the DNA matches it firmly. Clone size is shown for a subset of rows, as once, few, many or a class of expanded clone.

d_gene	abundance	v_gene	j_gene	CDR3aa	CDR3nt
NA	NA	TRBV7-3	TRBJ2-2	CASSPQGTGELFF	TGTGCCAGCAGCCCACAGGGCACCGGGGAGCTGTTTTTT
TRBD1	NA	TRBV27	TRBJ1-2	CASRFEGGSGYTF	TGTGCCAGCAGGTTCGAAGGGGGCTCTGGCTACACCTTC
NA	NA	TRBV11-3	TRBJ1-1	CASSLEPDRNTEAFF	TGTGCCAGCAGCTTAGAACCAGACAGGAACACTGAAGCTTTCTTT
NA	NA	TRBV12-3/TRBV12-4	TRBJ1-5	CASRMTRVQPQHF	TGTGCCAGCAGAATGACCAGGGTTCAGCCCCAGCATTTT
NA	NA	TRBV14	TRBJ1-1	CASTQGGDTEAFF	TGTGCCAGCACCCAGGGCGGGGACACTGAAGCTTTCTTT
TRBD1	NA	TRBV28	TRBJ1-3	CASSSAGQEGSGNTIYF	TGTGCCAGCAGTTCTGCCGGACAGGAAGGCTCTGGAAACACCATATATTTT
NA	NA	TRBV7-9	TRBJ1-5	CASSLAEDGNNQPQHF	TGTGCCAGCAGCTTAGCGGAGGACGGAAATAATCAGCCCCAGCATTTT
TRBD1	few	TRBV7-8	TRBJ2-2	CASSEGTGNFGELFF	TGTGCCAGCAGCGAAGGGACAGGGAATTTCGGGGAGCTGTTTTTT
TRBD1	few	TRBV30	TRBJ1-5	CAWSVQGADQPQHF	TGTGCCTGGAGTGTGCAGGGGGCGGACCAGCCCCAGCATTTT
NA	NA	TRBV7-9	TRBJ1-6	CASSLDPSRNSPLHF	TGTGCCAGCAGCCTTGATCCGAGCCGCAATTCACCCCTCCACTTT
NA	NA	TRBV6-5	TRBJ1-2	CASSYSAGPYGYTF	TGTGCCAGCAGTTACTCCGCGGGCCCCTATGGCTACACCTTC
NA	NA	TRBV19	TRBJ1-2	CASSIGAEYYGYTF	TGTGCCAGTAGTATAGGGGCAGAGTATTATGGCTACACCTTC
TRBD1	NA	TRBV7-2	TRBJ1-1	CASSEGALTEAFF	TGTGCCAGCAGCGAGGGGGCGTTAACTGAAGCTTTCTTT
TRBD1	NA	TRBV14	TRBJ2-5	CASSLGTGEGVTQYF	TGTGCCAGCAGCCTGGGGACAGGTGAAGGAGTGACCCAGTACTTC
TRBD2	NA	TRBV7-8	TRBJ2-3	CASSWGSGVPDTQYF	TGTGCCAGCAGCTGGGGTAGCGGGGTACCAGATACGCAGTATTTT
NA	NA	TRBV3-1/TRBV3-2	TRBJ1-5	CASSQGQINQPQHF	TGTGCCAGCAGCCAAGGACAAATCAATCAGCCCCAGCATTTT
NA	once	TRBV7-2	TRBJ2-3	CASSLLGGVAVADTQYF	TGTGCCAGCAGCTTACTCGGCGGGGTCGCCGTAGCAGATACGCAGTATTTT